The present T cell receptor beta chain was sequenced within a study of blood T cell repertoires in COVID-19. The sample holds a few counts of this clone. Generated by immunoSEQ multiplex PCR, the TCRdb table keeps only in-frame clones and is missing some. Of approximately 290,000 clones listed, approximately 85% are singletons. Allocation to cohorts depended on clinical history reported by the participants. V lost 5 bases and J 4 bases, leaving 11 bases between the germline ends. The V gene's germline CDR1 is SGHNT and CDR2 YYREEE (reference sequence). The CDR3 has 13 residues. The V call is TRBV5-4, the J call TRBJ2-3, with D perhaps matching TRBD2 (7 bases). The clonotype comes from a woman aged 25-40 years who had recovered from COVID-19. The specimen was PBMCs or T cells enriched from blood (not recorded which). The CDR3 sequence is CASSEGGSDTQYF. CDR3 bases: TGTGCCAGCAGTGAGGGGGGGTCAGATACGCAGTATTTT.